What follows is one TCR beta chain and its context. Single viable CD3+CD4+CD8-CD45RO+ cells were sorted as the memory CD4+ T cells. V lost 2 bases, J lost 1 base, and 5 bases lay in between. Germline V CDR1 and CDR2: MNHNS, SASEGT. This CDR3 is 13 amino acids long. Clones were sequenced by immunoSEQ multiplex PCR, and TCRdb holds only the in-frame ones, with some missing. The repertoire has 45,000 to 55,000 clones, around four fifths of them found once; the top ten carry roughly 0.61%. The sample comes from a study of memory CD4+ T cells and cytomegalovirus serostatus. As for the study in general: Healthy Belgian adult donors included several CMV-positive and more than 20 CMV-negative people.

Sequenced sample: memory CD4+ T cells from blood. The TCR sequence derives from an adult in good health and CMV-seronegative. The chain has TRBV6-1 and TRBJ2-5; no firm D call. The CDR3 coding sequence is TGTGCCAGCAGTGAAAGACCCCAAGAGACCCAGTACTTC. Its translation is CASSERPQETQYF.